This TCR beta chain was obtained from a study of T cell responses to AZD1222 COVID-19 vaccine. Study-level background: Combined were second doses at about 4 or about 12 weeks. Study-wide results and limits: Distributed over spike, vaccine-associated CD4 TCRs predominated at 160-218 and 743-854. When two AZD1222 doses had been given, Spike-specific TCR breadth and depth rose.

A remark on this clone: The antigen is not known.

The V segment lost 3 bases and the J segment 2 bases; nucleotides outside the gene matches: 4. Germline V gives CDR1 LGHDT, CDR2 YNNKEL (reference sequence). This CDR3 is 16 amino acids long. TCRdb's copy holds only in-frame clones and misses some; the assay was immunoSEQ multiplex PCR. The table has about 110,000 clones, 90% seen once; the top ten hold approximately 5%. This TCR derives from an adult in good health. The J gene is TRBJ2-7, the V gene TRBV3-1 (or the pseudogene TRBV3-2), with 13 bases lining up with TRBD2. The material sequenced was peripheral blood, taken on day 0 of AZD1222 vaccination. CDR3 sequence: CASSQRTSGRPYEQYF. The CDR3, as DNA: TGTGCCAGCAGCCAGAGGACTAGCGGGAGACCCTACGAGCAGTACTTC.